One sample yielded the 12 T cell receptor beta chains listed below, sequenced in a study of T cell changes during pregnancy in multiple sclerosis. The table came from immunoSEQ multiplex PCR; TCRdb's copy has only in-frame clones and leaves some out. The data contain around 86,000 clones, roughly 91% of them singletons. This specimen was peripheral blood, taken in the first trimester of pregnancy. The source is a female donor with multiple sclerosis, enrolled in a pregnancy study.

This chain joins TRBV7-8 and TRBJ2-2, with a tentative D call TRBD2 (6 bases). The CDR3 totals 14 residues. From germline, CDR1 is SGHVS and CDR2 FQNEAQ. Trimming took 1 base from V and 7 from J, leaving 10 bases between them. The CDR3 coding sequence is TGTGCCAGCAGCTTAGGTCTAGCGAACGGGGAGCTGTTTTTT. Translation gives CASSLGLANGELFF.

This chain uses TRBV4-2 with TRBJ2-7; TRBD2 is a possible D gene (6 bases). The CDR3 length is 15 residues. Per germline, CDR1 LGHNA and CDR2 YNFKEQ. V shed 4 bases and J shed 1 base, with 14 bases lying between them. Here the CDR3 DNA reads TGTGCCAGCAGCCGGGGTGTGGAGGGGTCCTACGAGCAGTACTTC. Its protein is CASSRGVEGSYEQYF.

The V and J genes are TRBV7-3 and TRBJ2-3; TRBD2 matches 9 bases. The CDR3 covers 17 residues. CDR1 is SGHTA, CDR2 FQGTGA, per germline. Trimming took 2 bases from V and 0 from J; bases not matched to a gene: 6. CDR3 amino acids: CASSLELAGASTDTQYF. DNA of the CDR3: TGTGCCAGCAGCTTAGAGTTAGCGGGGGCTAGCACAGATACGCAGTATTTT.

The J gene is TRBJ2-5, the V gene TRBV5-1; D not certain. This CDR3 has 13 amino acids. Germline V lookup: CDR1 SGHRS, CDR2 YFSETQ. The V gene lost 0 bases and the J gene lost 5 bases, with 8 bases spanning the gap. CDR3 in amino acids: CASSLARQETQYF. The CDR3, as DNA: TGCGCCAGCAGCTTGGCCAGGCAGGAGACCCAGTACTTC. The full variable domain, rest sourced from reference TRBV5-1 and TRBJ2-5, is KAGVTQTPRYLIKTRGQQVTLSCSPISGHRSVSWYQQTPGQGLQFLFEYFSETQRNKGNFPGRFSGRQFSNSRSEMNVSTLELGDSALYLCASSLARQETQYFGPGTRLLVL.

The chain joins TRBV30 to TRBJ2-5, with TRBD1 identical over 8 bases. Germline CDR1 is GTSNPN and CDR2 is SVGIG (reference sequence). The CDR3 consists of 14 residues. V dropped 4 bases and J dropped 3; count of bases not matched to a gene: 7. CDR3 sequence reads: CAWNGNRGKETQYF. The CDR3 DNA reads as TGTGCCTGGAATGGGAACAGGGGGAAAGAGACCCAGTACTTC.

The CDR3 region is CASSLPSDEQYF. In DNA, the CDR3 is TGTGCCAGCAGCCTACCCTCGGACGAGCAGTACTTC. The rearrangement uses TRBV7-2 and TRBJ2-7, with no clear D. Germline CDR1 SGHTA, CDR2 FQGNSA. This CDR3 comprises 12 residues. The V end was cut by 5 bases, the J end by 5 bases, with 10 bases between. The complete variable domain, with remaining parts taken from reference TRBV7-2 and TRBJ2-7, reads GAGVSQSPSNKVTEKGKDVELRCDPISGHTALYWYRQSLGQGLEFLIYFQGNSAPDKSGLPSDRFSAERTGGSVSTLTIQRTQQEDSAVYLCASSLPSDEQYFGPGTRLTVT.

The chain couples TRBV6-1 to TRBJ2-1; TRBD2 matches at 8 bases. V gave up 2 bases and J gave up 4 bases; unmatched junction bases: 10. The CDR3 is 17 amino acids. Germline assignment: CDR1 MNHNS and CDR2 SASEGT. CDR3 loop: CASSEHGVAGRYNEQFF. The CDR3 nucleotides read TGTGCCAGCAGTGAACATGGAGTAGCGGGAAGGTACAATGAGCAGTTCTTC.

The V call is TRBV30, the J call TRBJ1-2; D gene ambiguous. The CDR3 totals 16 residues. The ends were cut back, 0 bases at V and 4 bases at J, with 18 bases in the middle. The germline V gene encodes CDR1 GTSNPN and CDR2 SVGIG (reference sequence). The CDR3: CAWSVGVSGCGYGYTF. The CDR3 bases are TGTGCCTGGAGTGTAGGCGTGTCAGGCTGTGGCTATGGCTACACCTTC.

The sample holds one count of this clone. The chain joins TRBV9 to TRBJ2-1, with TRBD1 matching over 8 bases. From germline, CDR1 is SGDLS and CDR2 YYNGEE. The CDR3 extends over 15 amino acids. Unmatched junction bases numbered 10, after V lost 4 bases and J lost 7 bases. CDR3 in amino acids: CASSSRTGKGNEQFF. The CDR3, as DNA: TGTGCCAGCAGCTCCCGGACAGGGAAGGGGAATGAGCAGTTCTTC.

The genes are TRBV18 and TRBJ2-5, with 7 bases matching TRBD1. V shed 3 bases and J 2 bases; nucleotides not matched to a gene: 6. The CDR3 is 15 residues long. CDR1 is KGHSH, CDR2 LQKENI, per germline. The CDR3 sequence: CASSPILTGQETQYF. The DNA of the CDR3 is TGTGCCAGCTCACCTATATTGACAGGGCAAGAGACCCAGTACTTC.

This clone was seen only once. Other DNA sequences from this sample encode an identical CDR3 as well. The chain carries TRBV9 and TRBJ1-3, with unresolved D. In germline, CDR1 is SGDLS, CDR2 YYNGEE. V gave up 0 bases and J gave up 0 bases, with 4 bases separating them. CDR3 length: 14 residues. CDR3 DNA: TGTGCCAGCAGCGTAGGGAGCTCTGGAAACACCATATATTTT. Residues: CASSVGSSGNTIYF.

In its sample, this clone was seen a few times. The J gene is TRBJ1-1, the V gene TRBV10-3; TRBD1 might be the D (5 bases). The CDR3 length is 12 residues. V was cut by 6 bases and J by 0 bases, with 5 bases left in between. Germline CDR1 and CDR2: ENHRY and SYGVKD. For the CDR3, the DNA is TGTGCCATCAGGGGGCTGAACACTGAAGCTTTCTTT. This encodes CAIRGLNTEAFF.